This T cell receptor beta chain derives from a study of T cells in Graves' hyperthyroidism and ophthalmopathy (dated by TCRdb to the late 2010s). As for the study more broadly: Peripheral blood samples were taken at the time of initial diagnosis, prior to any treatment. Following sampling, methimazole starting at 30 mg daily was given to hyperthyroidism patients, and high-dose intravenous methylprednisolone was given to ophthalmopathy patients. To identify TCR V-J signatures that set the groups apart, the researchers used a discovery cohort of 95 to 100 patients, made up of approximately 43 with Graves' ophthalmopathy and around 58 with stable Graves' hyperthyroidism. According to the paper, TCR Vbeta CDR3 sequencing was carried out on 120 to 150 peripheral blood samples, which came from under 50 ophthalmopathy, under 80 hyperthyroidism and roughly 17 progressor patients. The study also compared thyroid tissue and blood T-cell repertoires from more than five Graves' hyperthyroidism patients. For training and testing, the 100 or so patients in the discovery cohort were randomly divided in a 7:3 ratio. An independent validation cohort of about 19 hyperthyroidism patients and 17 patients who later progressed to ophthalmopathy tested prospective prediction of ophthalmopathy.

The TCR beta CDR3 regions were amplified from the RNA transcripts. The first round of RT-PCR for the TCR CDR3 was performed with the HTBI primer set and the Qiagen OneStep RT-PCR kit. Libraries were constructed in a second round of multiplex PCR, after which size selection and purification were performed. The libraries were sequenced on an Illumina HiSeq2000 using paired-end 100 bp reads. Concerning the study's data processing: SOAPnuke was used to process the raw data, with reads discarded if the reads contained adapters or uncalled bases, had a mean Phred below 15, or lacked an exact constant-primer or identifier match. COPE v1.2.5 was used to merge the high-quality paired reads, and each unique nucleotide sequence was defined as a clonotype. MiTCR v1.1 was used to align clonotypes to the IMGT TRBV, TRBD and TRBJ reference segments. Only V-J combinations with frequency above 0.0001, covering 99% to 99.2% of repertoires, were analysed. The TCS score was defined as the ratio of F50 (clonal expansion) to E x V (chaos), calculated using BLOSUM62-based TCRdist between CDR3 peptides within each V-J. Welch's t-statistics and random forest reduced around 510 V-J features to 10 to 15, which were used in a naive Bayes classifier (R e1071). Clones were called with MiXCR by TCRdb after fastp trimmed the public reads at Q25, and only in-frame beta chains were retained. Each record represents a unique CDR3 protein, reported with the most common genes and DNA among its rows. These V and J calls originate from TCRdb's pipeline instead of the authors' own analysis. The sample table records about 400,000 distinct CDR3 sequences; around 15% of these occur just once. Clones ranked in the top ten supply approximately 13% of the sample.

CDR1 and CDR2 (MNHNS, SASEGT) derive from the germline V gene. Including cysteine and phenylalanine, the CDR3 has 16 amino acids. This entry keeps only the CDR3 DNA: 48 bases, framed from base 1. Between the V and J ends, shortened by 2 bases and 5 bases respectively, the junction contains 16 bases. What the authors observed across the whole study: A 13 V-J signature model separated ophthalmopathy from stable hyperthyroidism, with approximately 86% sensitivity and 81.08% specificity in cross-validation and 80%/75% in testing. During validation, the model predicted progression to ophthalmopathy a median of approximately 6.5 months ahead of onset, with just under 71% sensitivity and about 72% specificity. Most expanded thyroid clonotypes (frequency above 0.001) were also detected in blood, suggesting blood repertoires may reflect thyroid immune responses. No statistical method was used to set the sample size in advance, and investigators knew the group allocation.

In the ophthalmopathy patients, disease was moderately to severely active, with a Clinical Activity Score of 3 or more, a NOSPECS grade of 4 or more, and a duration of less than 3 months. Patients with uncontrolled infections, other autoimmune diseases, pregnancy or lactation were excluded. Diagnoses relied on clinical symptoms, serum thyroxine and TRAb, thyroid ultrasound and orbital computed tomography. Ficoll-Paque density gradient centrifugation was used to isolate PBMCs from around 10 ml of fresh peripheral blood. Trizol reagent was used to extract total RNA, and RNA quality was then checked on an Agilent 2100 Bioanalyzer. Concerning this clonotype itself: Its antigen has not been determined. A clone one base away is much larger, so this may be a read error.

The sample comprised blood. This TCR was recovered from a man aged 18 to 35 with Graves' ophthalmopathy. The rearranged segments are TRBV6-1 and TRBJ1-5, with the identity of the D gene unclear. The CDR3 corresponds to CASSEMRAGYYQPQHF. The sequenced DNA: TGTGCCAGCAGTGAAATGAGGGCAGGTTACTATCAGCCCCAGCATTTT.